This paragraph covers one TCR beta chain sequence. CDR1 and CDR2 (germline): DFQATT, SNEGSKA (reference sequence). The CDR3 is 10 residues long. The V end lost 6 bases, the J end lost 3 bases, and 5 bases lay between the germline ends. The entry originates in a study of cytomegalovirus exposure and HLA in healthy donors. Profiled with immunoSEQ multiplex PCR; TCRdb holds only in-frame clones, not every one. The table shows over 150,000 clones, with approximately 86% occurring only once. The origin of this receptor is a woman under 30 in good health and CMV-seronegative. The sample taken for sequencing was PBMCs. The rearrangement joins TRBV20-1 to TRBJ2-5, with D unresolved. The CDR3 DNA is TGCAGTGCAGAGGAAGAGACCCAGTACTTC. It specifies CSAEEETQYF.